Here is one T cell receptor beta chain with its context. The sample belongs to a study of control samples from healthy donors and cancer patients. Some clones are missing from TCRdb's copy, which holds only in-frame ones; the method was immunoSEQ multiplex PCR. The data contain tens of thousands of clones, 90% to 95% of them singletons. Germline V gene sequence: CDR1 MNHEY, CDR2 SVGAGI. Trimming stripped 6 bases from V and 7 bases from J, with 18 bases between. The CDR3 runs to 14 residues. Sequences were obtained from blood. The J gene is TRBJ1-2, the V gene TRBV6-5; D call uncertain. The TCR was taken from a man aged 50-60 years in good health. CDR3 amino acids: CASRLRRTELGYTF. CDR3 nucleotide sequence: TGTGCCAGCAGGTTACGGAGGACGGAGCTTGGCTACACCTTC.